The entry that follows covers one T cell receptor beta chain sequence. As yet, its antigen is unknown. Through a sample-barcoded 5' primer and a J-beta primer mix, a second PCR was run for roughly 6 to 11 cycles. TCRdb reprocessed the 5' RACE reads via MiXCR and lists one record per CDR3 protein. This repertoire shows more than 1,000,000 distinct CDR3 sequences, under 30% found once; its top ten account for about 0.8%. The data were taken from a study of blood T cells in healthy people across ages. Study-level findings and limits: Underestimates were what the diversity estimates from one million T cells were considered to be.

Trimming at V came to 9 bases and at J to 10 bases, leaving 10 bases not matched to a gene. The CDR3 length is 12 residues. In addition, the sample was reused for a study of T cells of mothers and their children. That publication notes: Thymic selection molds TCR recombination output in a comparable way in related and unrelated pairs.

The sequence was collected from a girl under 10 years old in good health. V usage is TRBV12-3 or TRBV12-4 and J usage is TRBJ2-7; 9 nucleotides align to TRBD1. The sequenced material came from blood. The CDR3 spells CASRTGGTDQYF. The CDR3 DNA sequence: TGTGCCAGTAGAACAGGGGGCACCGATCAGTACTTC.